A single sample is the source of the 32 T cell receptor beta chains below, sequenced in a study of blood T cells in healthy people across ages. A second PCR of 7 to 11 cycles used a sample-barcoded 5' primer and a J-beta primer mix. TCRdb reprocessed the 5' RACE reads via MiXCR and lists one record per CDR3 protein. Among roughly 930,000 distinct CDR3 sequences listed, 40% to 60% were seen once. Sequenced sample: blood. The origin of the receptors is a man between 25 and 39 years old in good health.

The J gene is TRBJ1-2, the V gene TRBV9, with 8 bases aligning to TRBD1. With 3 bases clipped from V and 6 bases from J, the junction kept 7 bases outside the gene matches. The CDR3 extends over 14 amino acids. Germline lookup yields CDR1 SGDLS and CDR2 YYNGEE. The CDR3 is CASSASQGDDGYTF. Here the CDR3 DNA reads TGTGCCAGCAGCGCTTCACAGGGGGACGATGGCTACACCTTC.

The chain has TRBV10-3 and TRBJ2-7; the match to TRBD2 covers 9 bases. The CDR3 contains 13 residues. V gave up 4 bases and J gave up 5 bases; unmatched junction bases: 3. Germline assignment: CDR1 ENHRY and CDR2 SYGVKD. The CDR3 bases are TGTGCCATCAGTGCTAGCGGGACTGACGAGCAGTACTTC. As protein: CAISASGTDEQYF.

The chain recombines TRBV12-3 or TRBV12-4 with TRBJ1-2; TRBD1 might be the D (5 bases). Deletions cut 3 bases from V and 3 bases from J, with 14 bases between. This CDR3 comprises 15 residues. DNA for the CDR3: TGTGCCAGCAGTTTTTTTACAGGAGGCCACTATGGCTACACCTTC. It specifies CASSFFTGGHYGYTF.

J is TRBJ2-5 and V is TRBV14; the D gene is possibly TRBD1 (6 bases). The V end lost 0 bases, the J end lost 11 bases, and 16 bases lay between the germline ends. The CDR3 totals 14 residues. CDR1 SGHDN and CDR2 FVKESK come from the germline V gene. DNA of the CDR3: TGTGCCAGCAGCCAAGAGGCATCAGGGGATGAGCAGTACTTC. This gives the protein CASSQEASGDEQYF.

The chain recombines TRBV7-9 with TRBJ2-6; no firm D call. Germline V gene data show CDR1 as SEHNR and CDR2 as FQNEAQ (reference sequence). Trimming removed 1 base at V and 1 base at J, with 5 bases between. The CDR3 sequence is 15 residues long. The CDR3 loop reads CASSLEQSGANVLTF. The CDR3 coding sequence is TGTGCCAGCAGCTTAGAACAGTCTGGGGCCAACGTCCTGACTTTC.

This clonotype was seen at least ten times. The rearrangement links TRBV3-1 to TRBJ2-7, with unresolved D. The ends were cut back, 2 bases at V and 2 bases at J, with 4 bases in the middle. This CDR3 has 12 amino acids. Per the germline V gene, CDR1 is LGHDT and CDR2 is YNNKEL (reference sequence). This CDR3 is CASSQTPYEQYF. CDR3 nucleotides: TGTGCCAGCAGCCAAACCCCCTACGAGCAGTACTTC.

This clonotype showed up just a few times. The chain has TRBV4-3 and TRBJ2-1; 9 bases line up with TRBD2. V gave up 1 base and J gave up 4 bases; unmatched junction bases: 5. The germline gives CDR1 LGHNA, CDR2 YSLEER. The CDR3 has 16 residues. The CDR3 DNA follows: TGCGCCAGCAGCCAAGTTAGCGGGGGCCTATACAATGAGCAGTTCTTC. Protein product: CASSQVSGGLYNEQFF.

CDR3 sequence reads: CASKGQTDTQYF. Written as DNA, the CDR3 is TGTGCCAGCAAGGGACAAACAGATACGCAGTATTTT. The chain employs TRBV2 and TRBJ2-3, with D possibly matching TRBD1 (6 bases). V lost 7 bases and J lost 3, with 8 bases in between. Germline V CDR1 and CDR2: SNHLY, FYNNEI. This CDR3 is 12 amino acids long.

There are a few counts of this clonotype. The V gene is TRBV25-1, the J gene TRBJ2-3, with 9 positions matching TRBD1. From germline, CDR1 is MGHDK and CDR2 SYGVNS. J gave up 1 base and V 0 bases, and 2 bases lay outside the gene matches. This CDR3 comprises 16 residues. CDR3 loop: CASSEYTGGGTDTQYF. CDR3 DNA: TGTGCCAGCAGTGAATACACAGGGGGCGGCACAGATACGCAGTATTTT.

This clonotype was counted a few times. The chain employs TRBV7-2 and TRBJ2-3, with TRBD1 matching over 9 bases. CDR1 SGHTA and CDR2 FQGNSA come from the germline V gene. This CDR3 region has 16 residues. With 3 bases clipped from V and 6 bases from J, the junction kept 10 bases outside the gene matches. The chain's CDR3 is CASSLDRGPTADTQYF. The CDR3 DNA follows: TGTGCCAGCAGCTTGGACAGGGGCCCTACAGCGGATACGCAGTATTTT.

The CDR3 sequence: CASSQVTGQGSEQYF. In DNA form, the CDR3 reads TGTGCCAGCAGCCAAGTCACAGGACAGGGGTCCGAGCAGTACTTC. The rearrangement joins TRBV3-1 to TRBJ2-7; the match to TRBD1 covers 9 bases. CDR1 LGHDT and CDR2 YNNKEL come from the germline V gene (reference sequence). The CDR3 length is 15 residues. Losses at the gene ends were 1 base for V and 6 bases for J; bases not matched to a gene: 7.

The rearrangement joins TRBV20-1 to TRBJ2-7; D possibly corresponds to TRBD1 (6 bases). The CDR3 spans 13 residues. V lost 0 bases and J 4 bases, leaving 10 bases between the germline ends. CDR1 is DFQATT and CDR2 is SNEGSKA in the germline V gene (reference sequence). CDR3 sequence: CSARDQGKYEQYF. The CDR3 bases are TGCAGTGCTAGAGATCAGGGGAAATACGAGCAGTACTTC.

About this clonotype itself: One junction end does not reproduce the germline sequence, and a read error may be involved. The rearrangement joins TRBV6-1 to TRBJ2-7, with D maybe TRBD2 (5 bases). Germline loops: CDR1 MNHNS, CDR2 SASEGT. The CDR3 spans 13 residues. The chain's CDR3 is CASSEEQTYEQCF. The CDR3 coding sequence is TGTGCCAGTTCGGAGGAGCAGACCTACGAGCAGTGCTTC.

Only a few counts were recorded for this clonotype. J is TRBJ1-5 and V is TRBV7-9; D ambiguous. The V end was cut by 4 bases, the J end by 3 bases, with 13 bases between. The CDR3 runs to 15 residues. Germline V CDR1 and CDR2: SEHNR, FQNEAQ (reference sequence). As DNA, the CDR3 is TGTGCCAGCAGCTCCAACGATTCTCCCAATCAGCCCCAGCATTTT. Its protein product is CASSSNDSPNQPQHF.

With respect to this clonotype: Relative to the germline gene, one junction end is altered; a read error may explain this. The rearrangement joins TRBV4-1 to TRBJ1-5; 7 bases are a match to TRBD1. The germline V gene encodes CDR1 MGHRA and CDR2 YSYEKL. This CDR3 region has 16 residues. The CDR3 DNA reads as TGCGCCAGCAGTCAAGGGAGGGGGCGAGGTAATCAGCCCCGGCATTTT. Protein product: CASSQGRGRGNQPRHF.

This clonotype was seen more than once but under ten times. In DNA, the CDR3 is TGTGCCATCAGTGAACCTAGCGGGGGCACAGATACGCAGTATTTT. It specifies CAISEPSGGTDTQYF. The J gene is TRBJ2-3, the V gene TRBV10-3; TRBD2 matches at 9 bases. The CDR3 loop spans 15 amino acids. Germline values: CDR1 ENHRY, CDR2 SYGVKD. Trimming at V came to 3 bases and at J to 1 base, leaving 2 bases not matched to a gene.

In this sample, this clonotype turned up many times. V gene TRBV20-1 combines with J gene TRBJ2-4, with TRBD1 identical over 9 bases. CDR1 DFQATT and CDR2 SNEGSKA come from the germline V gene (reference sequence). The V segment lost 0 bases and the J segment 4 bases; nucleotides outside the gene matches: 4. The CDR3 is 15 residues long. CDR3 DNA sequence: TGCAGTGCTAGAGACTCCGGGACAGGGAAAAACATTCAGTACTTC. This codes for CSARDSGTGKNIQYF.

This clonotype has more than one count but fewer than ten. V is TRBV11-3 and J is TRBJ2-1; 9 bases align to TRBD2. In germline, CDR1 is SGHNT, CDR2 YENEEA. Germline trimming cut 1 base from V and 5 bases from J; bases unmatched to any gene: 3. The CDR3 is 15 residues long. CDR3 loop: CASSLGAGGHNEQFF. CDR3 DNA sequence: TGTGCCAGCAGCTTAGGGGCGGGGGGGCACAATGAGCAGTTCTTC.

The chain carries TRBV6-1 and TRBJ1-1; D might be TRBD1 (6 bases). In germline, CDR1 is MNHNS, CDR2 SASEGT. V lost 7 bases and J 7 bases, leaving 19 bases between the germline ends. CDR3 length equals 14 residues. The CDR3 DNA sequence: TGTGCCAGCACCCCGGGGGCCCCGGCGGTTGAAGCTTTCTTT. Translating it yields CASTPGAPAVEAFF.

V usage is TRBV6-2 or TRBV6-3 and J usage is TRBJ2-5; 9 bases fit TRBD2. The length of the CDR3 is 17 residues. Germline CDR1 is MNHEY and CDR2 is SVGEGT. V was pared by 0 bases and J by 11 bases, with 16 bases of the junction left unmatched. In nucleotides, the CDR3 is TGTGCCAGCAGTTACTCCCCCCCTAGCGGGGTTTACAATGAGCAGTACTTC. Residues: CASSYSPPSGVYNEQYF.

V is TRBV2 and J is TRBJ2-6; D is possibly TRBD1 (5 bases). The CDR3 runs to 16 residues. V was clipped by 5 bases and J by 2 bases, with 13 bases between them. CDR1 is SNHLY, CDR2 FYNNEI, per germline. In DNA, the CDR3 is TGTGCCAGCAGTCCTCAGGGTGAAACTGGGGCCAACGTCCTGACTTTC. Protein sequence: CASSPQGETGANVLTF.

The sample holds many counts of this clonotype. This rearrangement joins TRBV7-9 to TRBJ2-1; TRBD1 agrees at 8 bases. V lost 0 bases and J lost 2; bases outside the gene matches: 6. CDR3 size: 17 residues. Germline values: CDR1 SEHNR, CDR2 FQNEAQ (reference sequence). The chain's CDR3 is CASSLAQQGGTYNEQFF. The CDR3 coding sequence is TGTGCCAGCAGCTTAGCTCAACAGGGGGGCACCTACAATGAGCAGTTCTTC. The variable domain in full, completed from reference TRBV7-9 and TRBJ2-1, reads DTGVSQNPRHKITKRGQNVTFRCDPISEHNRLYWYRQTLGQGPEFLTYFQNEAQLEKSRLLSDRFSAERPKGSFSTLEIQRTEQGDSAMYLCASSLAQQGGTYNEQFFGPGTRLTVL.

The rearrangement links TRBV3-1 to TRBJ2-3; D is perhaps TRBD1 or TRBD2 (5 bases each). This CDR3 is 15 amino acids long. V lost 4 bases to trimming and J lost 2 bases, with 13 bases between them. Germline assignment: CDR1 LGHDT and CDR2 YNNKEL (reference sequence). DNA of the CDR3: TGTGCCAGCAGCCGACGAGGGGTAGACACAGATACGCAGTATTTT. Its protein is CASSRRGVDTDTQYF.

This clonotype was picked up one time. The V call is TRBV9, the J call TRBJ2-3; possibly TRBD1 or TRBD2 for D (5 bases each). Germline lookup yields CDR1 SGDLS and CDR2 YYNGEE. The ends were cut back, 3 bases at V and 3 bases at J, with 17 bases in the middle. The CDR3 is 16 amino acids. The CDR3 loop is CASSDPPGSITDTQYF. As DNA, the CDR3 is TGTGCCAGCAGCGACCCCCCAGGGAGTATAACAGATACGCAGTATTTT.

This chain connects TRBV7-2 to TRBJ2-4; TRBD1 matches 11 bases. Matching the DNA end better, TRBJ2-7 makes the J call doubtful. Germline V lookup: CDR1 SGHTA, CDR2 FQGNSA. The CDR3 has 14 residues. The chain's CDR3 is CASESGTGGGEQYF. The CDR3 nucleotides are TGTGCCAGCGAATCCGGGACAGGGGGAGGCGAGCAGTACTTC.

The chain couples TRBV6-1 to TRBJ2-1; 9 nucleotides align to TRBD2. The CDR3 covers 15 residues. J gave up 7 bases and V 11 bases, and 15 bases lay outside the gene matches. Germline V gives CDR1 MNHNS, CDR2 SASEGT. The chain's CDR3 is CAAKGRGGGENEQFF. As DNA, the CDR3 is TGTGCCGCGAAAGGTCGCGGCGGGGGGGAAAATGAGCAGTTCTTC.

The rearrangement links TRBV29-1 to TRBJ2-1; the match to TRBD1 covers 10 bases. The CDR3 is 12 residues long. V was pared by 8 bases and J by 8 bases, with 6 bases of the junction left unmatched. The germline V gene has CDR1 SQVTM and CDR2 ANQGSEA. The CDR3 DNA follows: TGCAGCTATGATGACAGGGGGCATGAGCAGTTCTTC. Protein sequence: CSYDDRGHEQFF.

The chain couples TRBV10-3 to TRBJ2-6; D ambiguous. The CDR3 extends over 16 amino acids. V was cut by 3 bases and J by 0 bases, with 9 bases left in between. Germline V CDR1 and CDR2: ENHRY, SYGVKD. CDR3 in amino acids: CAISDQVYSGANVLTF. The CDR3 DNA reads TGTGCCATCAGTGATCAGGTCTACTCTGGGGCCAACGTCCTGACTTTC.

This chain joins TRBV2 and TRBJ1-4; D gene ambiguous. This CDR3 is 16 amino acids long. Trimming took off 6 bases at V and 3 bases at J, with 17 bases between the two ends. Germline values: CDR1 SNHLY, CDR2 FYNNEI. For the CDR3, the DNA is TGTGCCAGCAGCCCTTCCCCGACGTACCCTAATGAAAAACTGTTTTTT. Protein sequence: CASSPSPTYPNEKLFF.

This clonotype was detected only a few times. V gene TRBV20-1 combines with J gene TRBJ2-5; tentatively, D is TRBD1 (6 bases). The germline V gene has CDR1 DFQATT and CDR2 SNEGSKA (reference sequence). The CDR3 spans 15 residues. The ends were cut back, 2 bases at V and 3 bases at J, with 16 bases in the middle. In DNA form, the CDR3 reads TGCAGTGCTAGAATCCCCGGGACAAAGAAAGAGACCCAGTACTTC. Its protein product is CSARIPGTKKETQYF.

This clonotype turned up a few times. The V call is TRBV28, the J call TRBJ2-6; no clear D gene. This CDR3 comprises 17 residues. From germline, CDR1 is MDHEN and CDR2 SYDVKM. V dropped 7 bases and J dropped 0 bases, with 16 bases sitting between them. The CDR3 protein is CASTSVGAFSGANVLTF. The DNA for the CDR3 is TGTGCCAGCACTTCGGTGGGCGCCTTCTCTGGGGCCAACGTCCTGACTTTC.

This clonotype was counted at least ten times. The CDR3 sequence is CASSLAGDTQYF. CDR3 DNA: TGCGCCAGCAGCTTGGCAGGAGATACGCAGTATTTT. J is TRBJ2-3 and V is TRBV5-1; no definite D call. The CDR3 is 12 residues long. The V end was cut by 0 bases, the J end by 5 bases, with 4 bases between. CDR1 and CDR2 from the germline V gene are SGHRS and YFSETQ. Combining the CDR3 with reference TRBV5-1 and TRBJ2-3 gives the whole variable domain KAGVTQTPRYLIKTRGQQVTLSCSPISGHRSVSWYQQTPGQGLQFLFEYFSETQRNKGNFPGRFSGRQFSNSRSEMNVSTLELGDSALYLCASSLAGDTQYFGPGTRLTVL.